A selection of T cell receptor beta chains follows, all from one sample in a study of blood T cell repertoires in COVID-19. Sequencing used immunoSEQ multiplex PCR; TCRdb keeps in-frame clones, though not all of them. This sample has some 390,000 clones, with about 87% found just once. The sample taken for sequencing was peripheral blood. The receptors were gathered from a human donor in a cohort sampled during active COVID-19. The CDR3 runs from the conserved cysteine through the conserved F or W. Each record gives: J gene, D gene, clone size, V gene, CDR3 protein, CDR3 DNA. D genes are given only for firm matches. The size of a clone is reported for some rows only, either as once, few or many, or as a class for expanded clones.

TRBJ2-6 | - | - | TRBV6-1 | CASSEEIGQGANVLTF | TGTGCCAGCAGTGAAGAGATAGGACAGGGGGCCAACGTCCTGACTTTC
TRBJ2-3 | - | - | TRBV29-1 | CSGSGAASTDTQYF | TGCAGCGGTAGCGGAGCGGCTAGCACAGATACGCAGTATTTT
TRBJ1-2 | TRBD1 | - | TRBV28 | CASSYSGQGLDYGYTF | TGTGCCAGCAGTTATTCCGGACAGGGCCTTGACTATGGCTACACCTTC
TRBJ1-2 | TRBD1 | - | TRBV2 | CASRTGGVNAYGYTF | TGTGCCAGCAGGACAGGGGGCGTGAATGCTTATGGCTACACCTTC
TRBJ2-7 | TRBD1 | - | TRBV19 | CASRKDRGHEQYF | TGTGCCAGTAGAAAGGACAGGGGCCACGAGCAGTACTTC
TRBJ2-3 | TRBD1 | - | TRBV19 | CASTRGTTDTQYF | TGTGCCAGTACCAGGGGGACCACAGATACGCAGTATTTT
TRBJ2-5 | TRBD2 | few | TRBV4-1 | CASSQDGLAGVRETQYF | TGCGCCAGCAGCCAAGACGGACTAGCGGGAGTAAGGGAGACCCAGTACTTC
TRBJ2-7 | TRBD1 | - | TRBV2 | CASSEVRGGVGEQYF | TGTGCCAGCAGTGAAGTGAGAGGGGGCGTGGGCGAGCAGTACTTC
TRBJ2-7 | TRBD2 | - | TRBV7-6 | CASSAASGSSYEQYF | TGTGCCAGCAGTGCTGCTAGCGGGAGCTCCTACGAGCAGTACTTC
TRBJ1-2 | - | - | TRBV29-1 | CSVGEGYGYTF | TGCAGCGTGGGGGAGGGCTATGGCTACACCTTC
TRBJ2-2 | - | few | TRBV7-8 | CASSLASWRGRGYTGELFF | TGTGCCAGCAGCTTAGCGTCCTGGCGGGGTCGGGGGTACACCGGGGAGCTGTTTTTT
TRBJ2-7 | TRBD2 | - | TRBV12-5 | CASGLKGGASYEQYF | TGTGCTAGTGGTTTAAAGGGAGGGGCCTCCTACGAGCAGTACTTC
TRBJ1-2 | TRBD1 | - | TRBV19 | CASSKTPGTGVFTTYGYTF | TGTGCCAGTAGTAAGACCCCCGGGACAGGGGTTTTTACGACCTATGGCTACACCTTC
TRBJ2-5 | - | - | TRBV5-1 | CASKFETEDSRQETQYF | TGCGCCAGCAAGTTTGAGACAGAAGACTCCCGACAAGAGACCCAGTACTTC
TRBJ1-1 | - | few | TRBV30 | CVWSHSPGLGAFF | TGTGTCTGGAGTCACAGCCCCGGATTAGGAGCTTTCTTT
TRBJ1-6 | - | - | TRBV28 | CASSLHTAGYNSPLHF | TGTGCCAGCAGTTTACACACAGCAGGATATAATTCACCCCTCCACTTT
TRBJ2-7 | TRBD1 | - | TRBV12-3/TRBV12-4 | CASTLRDRGEQYF | TGTGCCAGCACCCTTCGGGACAGAGGCGAGCAGTACTTC
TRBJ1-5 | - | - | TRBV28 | CASVAVGQPQHF | TGTGCCAGCGTAGCGGTAGGACAGCCCCAGCATTTT
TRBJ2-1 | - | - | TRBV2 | CASSELDPLREQFF | TGTGCCAGCAGTGAACTTGACCCCTTGCGGGAGCAGTTCTTC
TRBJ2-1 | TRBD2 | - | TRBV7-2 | CASSLGAGRNEQFF | TGTGCCAGCAGCTTAGGAGCGGGGCGGAATGAGCAGTTCTTC
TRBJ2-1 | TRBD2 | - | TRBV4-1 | CATRQREGGEQFF | TGCGCCACCCGGCAGCGGGAGGGAGGTGAGCAGTTCTTC
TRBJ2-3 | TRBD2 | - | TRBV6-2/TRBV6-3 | CASSSRVAGVSFRGDTQYF | TGTGCCAGCAGTTCCCGAGTGGCGGGAGTGTCTTTTCGTGGAGATACGCAGTATTTT
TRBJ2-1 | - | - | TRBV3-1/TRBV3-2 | CASSPETSLSRRGQFF | TGTGCCAGCAGCCCCGAAACATCATTAAGCCGTCGAGGGCAGTTCTTC
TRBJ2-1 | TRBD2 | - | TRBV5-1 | CASSLGGGGSPDYNEQFF | TGCGCCAGCAGCTTGGGAGGTGGCGGGAGCCCGGACTACAATGAGCAGTTCTTC
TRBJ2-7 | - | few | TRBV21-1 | CASSKEQSSYEQYF | TGTGCCAGCAGCAAAGAACAGAGCTCCTACGAGCAGTACTTC
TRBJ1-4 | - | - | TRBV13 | CASSSTMGPQGKLFF | TGTGCCAGCAGCTCGACGATGGGGCCCCAAGGAAAACTGTTTTTT
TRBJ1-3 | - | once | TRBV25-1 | CASSELSPGGANTIYF | TGTGCCAGCAGTGAACTCAGTCCTGGAGGGGCAAACACCATATATTTT
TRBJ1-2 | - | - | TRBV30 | CAWSPNTGTNYGYTF | TGTGCCTGGAGCCCAAACACAGGGACTAACTATGGCTACACCTTC
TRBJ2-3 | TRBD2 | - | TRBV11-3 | CASSLGGRGTDTQYF | TGTGCCAGCAGCTTAGGCGGGAGAGGCACAGATACGCAGTATTTT
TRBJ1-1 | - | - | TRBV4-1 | CASSQDSWGGLAFF | TGCGCCAGCAGCCAAGATAGTTGGGGGGGACTGGCTTTCTTT
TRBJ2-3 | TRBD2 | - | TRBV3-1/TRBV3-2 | CASSTRLTSVTDTQYF | TGTGCCAGCAGCACACGCCTGACTAGCGTCACAGATACGCAGTATTTT
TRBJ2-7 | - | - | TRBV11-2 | CASSFTLDPYEQYF | TGTGCCAGCAGCTTTACACTAGATCCCTACGAGCAGTACTTC
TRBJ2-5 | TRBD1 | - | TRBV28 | CASSTGQGWQETQYF | TGTGCCAGCAGTACGGGACAGGGTTGGCAAGAGACCCAGTACTTC
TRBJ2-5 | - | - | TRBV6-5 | CASSLRWQEGGGQYF | TGTGCCAGCAGCCTCCGTTGGCAGGAGGGAGGAGGCCAGTACTTC
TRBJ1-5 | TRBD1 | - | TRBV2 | CASSRDRANQPQHF | TGTGCCAGCAGCCGGGACAGGGCCAATCAGCCCCAGCATTTT
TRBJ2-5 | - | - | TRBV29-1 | CSVADSQETQYF | TGCAGCGTGGCGGACAGTCAAGAGACCCAGTACTTC
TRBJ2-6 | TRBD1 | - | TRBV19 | CASSNDRGTSGANVLTF | TGTGCCAGTAGTAACGACAGGGGGACGTCTGGGGCCAACGTCCTGACTTTC
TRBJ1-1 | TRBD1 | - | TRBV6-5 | CASSRGQRGTEAFF | TGTGCCAGCTCCAGGGGGCAGAGAGGCACTGAAGCTTTCTTT
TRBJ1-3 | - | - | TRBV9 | CASSVADVRFDSGNTIYF | TGTGCCAGCAGCGTAGCTGATGTCAGGTTCGACTCTGGAAACACCATATATTTT
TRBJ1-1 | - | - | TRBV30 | CAWSVNRNTEAFF | TGTGCCTGGAGTGTAAACAGGAACACTGAAGCTTTCTTT
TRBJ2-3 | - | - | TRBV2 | CASKRGGRGRDTQYF | TGTGCCAGCAAGAGGGGGGGGCGCGGAAGAGATACGCAGTATTTT
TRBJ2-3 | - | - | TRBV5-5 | CASSLEGGARTDTQYF | TGTGCCAGCAGCTTGGAAGGGGGGGCCCGCACAGATACGCAGTATTTT
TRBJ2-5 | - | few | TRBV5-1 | CASSSSTSQETQYF | TGCGCCAGCAGCTCCTCGACTTCCCAAGAGACCCAGTACTTC
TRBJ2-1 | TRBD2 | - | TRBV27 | CASSPTSVHSYNEQFF | TGTGCCAGCAGTCCTACTAGCGTTCACTCCTACAATGAGCAGTTCTTC
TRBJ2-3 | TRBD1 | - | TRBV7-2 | CASSLGVPGGNTDTQYF | TGTGCCAGCAGCTTAGGGGTCCCAGGGGGTAACACAGATACGCAGTATTTT
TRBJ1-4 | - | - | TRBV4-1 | CASSQRPRQATTNEKLFF | TGCGCCAGCAGCCAACGCCCCCGACAGGCCACAACTAATGAAAAACTGTTTTTT
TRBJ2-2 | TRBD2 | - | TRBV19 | CASSPLAGTVGELFF | TGTGCCAGTAGTCCATTAGCGGGAACGGTCGGGGAGCTGTTTTTT
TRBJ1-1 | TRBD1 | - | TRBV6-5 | CASSYADRVLAEAFF | TGTGCCAGCAGTTACGCCGACAGGGTTCTCGCTGAAGCTTTCTTT
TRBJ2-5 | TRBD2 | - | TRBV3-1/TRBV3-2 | CASSLAPAGGRETQYF | TGTGCCAGCAGCCTCGCCCCCGCGGGGGGGCGGGAGACCCAGTACTTC
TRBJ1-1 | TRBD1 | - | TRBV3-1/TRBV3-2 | CASSQGTGGTEAFF | TGTGCCAGCAGCCAAGGGACAGGGGGCACTGAAGCTTTCTTT
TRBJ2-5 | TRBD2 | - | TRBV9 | CASSPFSGRGQETQYF | TGTGCCAGCAGCCCGTTTAGCGGGAGGGGGCAAGAGACCCAGTACTTC
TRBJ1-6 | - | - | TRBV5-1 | CASSWGLGEVSPLHF | TGCGCCAGCAGCTGGGGACTAGGGGAGGTTTCACCCCTCCACTTT
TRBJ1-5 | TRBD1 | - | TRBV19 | CASSWTGDQPQHF | TGTGCCAGTAGTTGGACAGGGGATCAGCCCCAGCATTTT
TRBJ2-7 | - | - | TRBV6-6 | CASSLEGYGYEQYF | TGTGCCAGCAGTTTGGAGGGTTATGGCTACGAGCAGTACTTC
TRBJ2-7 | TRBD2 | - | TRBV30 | CAWSVFLAGGRSYEQYF | TGTGCCTGGAGTGTATTCCTAGCGGGAGGGCGATCCTACGAGCAGTACTTC